Each of the 24 T cell receptor beta chains below was sequenced from the same sample in a study of blood T cell repertoires in COVID-19. Clones were read by immunoSEQ multiplex PCR, and TCRdb kept only the in-frame ones, dropping some. The table includes around 220,000 clones, 80% to 95% detected once. Sequencing input: PBMCs or T cells enriched from blood (not recorded which). The receptors derive from a woman aged 18-29 years who had recovered from COVID-19.

V is TRBV2 and J is TRBJ1-1; tentatively, D is TRBD1 (5 bases). The germline CDR1 and CDR2 sequences are SNHLY and FYNNEI. Between the trimmed V and J ends, which lost 0 bases and 1 base, there was a span of 15 bases. This CDR3 is 17 amino acids long. The CDR3 nucleotides read TGTGCCAGCAGTGAAGCGACGGGGGGTGACCCGAACACTGAAGCTTTCTTT. It specifies CASSEATGGDPNTEAFF.

This clone was seen a single time. The chain joins TRBV7-2 to TRBJ1-1; 8 nucleotides match TRBD1. This CDR3 is 15 amino acids long. With 5 bases clipped from V and 4 bases from J, the junction kept 9 bases outside the gene matches. Germline V CDR1 and CDR2: SGHTA, FQGNSA. The CDR3 sequence: CASSIKLTGGTEAFF. In DNA, the CDR3 is TGTGCCAGCAGCATAAAATTAACAGGGGGCACTGAAGCTTTCTTT.

The chain recombines TRBV6-5 with TRBJ1-6, with D tentatively TRBD1 (6 bases). Germline V CDR1 and CDR2: MNHEY, SVGAGI. Trimming took off 0 bases at V and 10 bases at J, with 13 bases between the two ends. This CDR3 contains 15 residues. The CDR3 DNA follows: TGTGCCAGCAGTTACTCTACAGGGCCTGGGTCACCCCTCCACTTT. It specifies CASSYSTGPGSPLHF.

This sequence joins TRBV7-9 and TRBJ2-6; 9 bases fit TRBD1. With V trimmed by 1 base and J by 0 bases, 4 bases remained unmatched. CDR1 and CDR2 (germline): SEHNR, FQNEAQ (reference sequence). CDR3 length equals 18 residues. The CDR3 DNA is TGTGCCAGCAGCTTAGGGGACAGGGCTAGCTCTGGGGCCAACGTCCTGACTTTC. This gives the protein CASSLGDRASSGANVLTF.

This clone came up a few times. V is TRBV27 and J is TRBJ1-2; 7 positions match TRBD1. CDR1 is MNHEY and CDR2 is SMNVEV in the germline V gene (reference sequence). This CDR3 has 13 amino acids. V shed 2 bases and J 4 bases; nucleotides not matched to a gene: 1. The CDR3 bases are TGTGCCAGCAGTTTACGGGACAGCTATGGCTACACCTTC. It yields the protein CASSLRDSYGYTF.

This chain connects TRBV4-1 to TRBJ2-1; D possibly corresponds to TRBD1 (6 bases). V dropped 1 base and J dropped 5 bases, with 12 bases sitting between them. Germline V gene lookup returns CDR1 MGHRA and CDR2 YSYEKL. This CDR3 contains 15 residues. Here the CDR3 reads CASSQVPGQNNEQFF. In DNA, the CDR3 is TGCGCCAGCAGCCAAGTACCGGGACAAAACAATGAGCAGTTCTTC.

This clone was seen more than once but under ten times. This chain uses TRBV28 with TRBJ1-2, with TRBD1 matching over 7 bases. V dropped 4 bases and J dropped 3; count of bases not matched to a gene: 5. Looked up from germline, CDR1 is MDHEN and CDR2 is SYDVKM. CDR3 size: 14 residues. The CDR3 spells CASSSTGRHYGYTF. The DNA for the CDR3 is TGTGCCAGCAGTTCGACAGGGCGGCACTATGGCTACACCTTC.

The CDR3 coding sequence is TGTGCCAGCAGCCAAGCTGAGGGGGAGGGGCATGGCTACACCTTC. This gives the protein CASSQAEGEGHGYTF. The chain is built from TRBV4-2 and TRBJ1-2, with D perhaps TRBD1 (6 bases). V shed 1 base and J shed 6 bases, with 15 bases lying between them. The germline V gene encodes CDR1 LGHNA and CDR2 YNFKEQ. The CDR3 runs to 15 residues.

The chain couples TRBV11-3 to TRBJ2-2, with 10 bases identical to TRBD1. The V gene's germline CDR1 is SGHNT and CDR2 YENEEA. With V trimmed by 5 bases and J by 4 bases, 16 bases remained unmatched. The CDR3 extends over 19 amino acids. CDR3 bases: TGTGCCAGCAGCCCGGGGACAGGGGTATGGGGTGTGAGCACCGGGGAGCTGTTTTTT. Its protein is CASSPGTGVWGVSTGELFF.

The sample holds one count of this clone. The rearrangement joins TRBV9 to TRBJ1-4; 9 bases agree with TRBD1. The CDR3 loop spans 16 amino acids. The germline gives CDR1 SGDLS, CDR2 YYNGEE. The junction had 7 bases not matched to a gene; V was cut back by 0 bases and J by 7 bases. CDR3: CASSVDRGRSPEKLFF. CDR3 in DNA: TGTGCCAGCAGCGTAGACAGGGGGCGTTCCCCTGAAAAACTGTTTTTT.

This chain joins TRBV7-9 and TRBJ1-1; D is possibly TRBD1 (5 bases). Germline V gene lookup returns CDR1 SEHNR and CDR2 FQNEAQ (reference sequence). The length of the CDR3 is 12 residues. Trimming took off 7 bases at V and 10 bases at J, with 16 bases between the two ends. The CDR3 DNA follows: TGTGCCAGCAACGGGGGGTTTGGTTCAGCTTTCTTT. Translating it yields CASNGGFGSAFF.

The chain combines TRBV6-5 with TRBJ2-7, with D possibly TRBD2 on 6 matching bases. The V and J ends lost 2 bases and 12 bases respectively, with 11 bases between them. The CDR3 has 11 residues. CDR1 and CDR2 (germline): MNHEY, SVGAGI. The chain's CDR3 is CASSYPTRLYF. DNA for the CDR3: TGTGCCAGCAGTTACCCGACTAGACTGTACTTC.

The J gene is TRBJ2-5, the V gene TRBV5-1, with a tentative D call TRBD1 (5 bases). The CDR3 sequence is 16 residues long. In germline, CDR1 is SGHRS, CDR2 YFSETQ. Trimming took off 0 bases at V and 1 base at J, with 13 bases between the two ends. CDR3 in DNA: TGCGCCAGCAGCTTGGAGGGGATCCACCGCCAAGAGACCCAGTACTTC. Protein sequence: CASSLEGIHRQETQYF.

V gene TRBV7-8 combines with J gene TRBJ1-2; D is possibly TRBD1 (6 bases). Germline-derived CDR1 and CDR2 are SGHVS and FQNEAQ. The V and J ends lost 4 bases and 7 bases respectively, with 13 bases between them. The CDR3 is 13 residues long. CDR3 nucleotide sequence: TGTGCCAGCAGCTACAGGGCGGGAGGTGGCTACACCTTC. It is translated as CASSYRAGGGYTF.

The CDR3 DNA reads TGCGCCAGCAGCCAAGATACTCCGGGGTTGGAGACCCAGTACTTC. Its protein is CASSQDTPGLETQYF. This chain uses TRBV4-3 with TRBJ2-5; weak D call: TRBD2 (5 bases). CDR1 and CDR2 (germline): LGHNA, YSLEER. CDR3 length equals 15 residues. V dropped 0 bases and J dropped 5 bases, with 13 bases sitting between them.

The chain carries TRBV7-2 and TRBJ2-5; maybe TRBD1 (5 bases). This CDR3 has 14 residues. Trimming shortened V by 1 base and J by 5 bases, and 11 bases separated the two germline ends. CDR1 is SGHTA and CDR2 is FQGNSA in the germline V gene. CDR3 coding DNA: TGTGCCAGCAGCTTAGGCAGGGTGGGGGAGACCCAGTACTTC. Its translation: CASSLGRVGETQYF. The full variable domain, rest sourced from reference TRBV7-2 and TRBJ2-5, is GAGVSQSPSNKVTEKGKDVELRCDPISGHTALYWYRQSLGQGLEFLIYFQGNSAPDKSGLPSDRFSAERTGGSVSTLTIQRTQQEDSAVYLCASSLGRVGETQYFGPGTRLLVL.

V gene TRBV12-2 combines with J gene TRBJ1-1; the listed D gene, TRBD1, was not tested against the DNA. TRBV12-2 is a pseudogene segment. The CDR3 runs to 16 residues. This chain's CDR3 is CASRLLFRDRAVQAFF. CDR3 coding DNA: TGTGCAAGTCGGTTGCTTTTCCGGGACAGGGCGGTACAAGCTTTCTTT.

Only a few counts were recorded for this clone. V gene TRBV11-3 combines with J gene TRBJ2-1; 7 nucleotides agree with TRBD2. This CDR3 has 14 amino acids. V was clipped by 5 bases and J by 5 bases; unmatched bases: 6. Germline V lookup: CDR1 SGHNT, CDR2 YENEEA. CDR3 sequence reads: CASSLASGDNEQFF. CDR3 coding DNA: TGTGCCAGCAGCCTGGCTAGCGGTGACAATGAGCAGTTCTTC.

The chain has TRBV19 and TRBJ2-7; TRBD2 might be the D (5 bases). The CDR3 is 13 amino acids. Germline V gene data show CDR1 as LNHDA and CDR2 as SQIVND (reference sequence). The V gene lost 10 bases and the J gene lost 0 bases, with 13 bases spanning the gap. The CDR3 DNA reads TGTGCCACCCGGGATACGGGCTCCTACGAGCAGTACTTC. Protein product: CATRDTGSYEQYF.

The chain uses TRBV7-2 and TRBJ2-2, with TRBD2 matching 16 bases. Germline assignment: CDR1 SGHTA and CDR2 FQGNSA. The CDR3 runs to 18 residues. The junction had 10 bases not matched to a gene; V was cut back by 5 bases and J by 7 bases. The CDR3 is CASSRGTSGRAVVGELFF. In nucleotides, the CDR3 is TGTGCCAGCAGCCGCGGGACTAGCGGGAGGGCCGTGGTCGGGGAGCTGTTTTTT.

This chain joins TRBV15 and TRBJ1-5, with 9 bases identical to TRBD1. Unmatched junction bases numbered 10, after V lost 5 bases and J lost 5 bases. Germline CDR1 LNHNV, CDR2 YYDKDF (reference sequence). The CDR3 extends over 16 amino acids. The DNA of the CDR3 is TGTGCCACCAGCCGCTCGGACAGGGGAGGCCATCAGCCCCAGCATTTT. Its protein product is CATSRSDRGGHQPQHF.

J is TRBJ1-2 and V is TRBV5-1; 9 nucleotides align to TRBD1. Germline CDR1 is SGHRS and CDR2 is YFSETQ. Trimming took 1 base from V and 5 from J; bases not matched to a gene: 9. This CDR3 is built from 16 residues. This chain's CDR3 is CASSLSLGTGTYGYTF. DNA for the CDR3: TGCGCCAGCAGCTTGTCCCTAGGGACAGGGACATATGGCTACACCTTC.

This chain joins TRBV11-3 and TRBJ2-2; the D gene is possibly TRBD1 (6 bases). The CDR3 totals 12 residues. Deletions cut 6 bases from V and 5 bases from J, with 7 bases between. In germline, CDR1 is SGHNT, CDR2 YENEEA. The CDR3 coding sequence is TGTGCCAGCAGACAGGGTACCGGGGAGCTGTTTTTT. Its protein product is CASRQGTGELFF.

The count of this clone is one. The chain carries TRBV11-1 and TRBJ2-7; 9 bases are shared with TRBD1. Trimming at V came to 5 bases and at J to 3 bases, leaving 8 bases not matched to a gene. CDR1 is SGHAT and CDR2 is FQDESV in the germline V gene (reference sequence). The CDR3 sequence is 15 residues long. CDR3 coding DNA: TGTGCCAGCAGCCAGGGACAGGGAGGGTACTACGAGCAGTACTTC. Protein product: CASSQGQGGYYEQYF.